This note documents a single T cell receptor beta chain sequence. What antigen it recognizes has not been identified. The data are from a study of T cells expressing NK-cell markers (dated by TCRdb to 2018 to 2021). For context, the study as a whole: In sorted CD3+CD56+NKG2C+, CD3+CD56+NKG2C- and CD3+CD56-NKG2C+ T-cell subsets from several donors, TCR beta-chain repertoires were profiled. Libraries were sequenced as 2 x 150 bp reads on Illumina HiSeq 2000/2500, MiSeq or NextSeq. Among the eight sequenced donors, seven were HCMV-seropositive and one was HCMV-seronegative. The eight sequenced donors were randomly selected healthy volunteers, three men and five women.

A commercial ELISA kit detecting HCMV-specific IgG in serum was used to determine HCMV serostatus. Peripheral blood mononuclear cells were isolated from blood by Ficoll density gradient centrifugation. Study-level results and caveats: In over 5 donors, the dominant CD3+CD56+NKG2C+ clonotypes were among the top 10 CD8+ clonotypes and accounted for about 1.0-7.0% of CD8+ T cells. Whether the expanded NKG2C-expressing T cell clones were specific for HCMV antigens remained unclear. Those dominant clonotypes were again the most abundant among CD3+CD56-NKG2C+ cells in a handful of donors, at roughly 28.3-60.1%.

Instrument used: Illumina HiSeq 2000. TCR beta cDNA libraries were made by 5'RACE template switching that added a universal primer site and unique molecular identifiers. cDNA synthesis was primed from the TCR beta constant segment, followed by two successive PCR amplification steps. In the authors' own workflow: MIGEC handled demultiplexing of the reads and grouping by UMI, while MiTCR was used to assemble and quantify clonotypes. Only TCR cDNA sequences supported by at least two reads were kept to exclude erroneous sequences. Downstream repertoire analysis used the tcR package, and clonotypes were matched across fractions by CDR3 nucleotide sequence plus V segment. VDJmatch was used to annotate antigen specificity against VDJdb, with one amino acid substitution in CDR3 permitted. With the reads reprocessed by TCRdb, a single entry stands for each CDR3 protein sequence and no DNA is reported. The authors' filters were not applied to this entry. The sample's own table lists fewer than 400,000 distinct CDR3 sequences. The biggest ten clones account for roughly 10% of the sample.

This sequence was found in a woman aged 50 to 60 in good health. Donor details come from another sample of the same person, matched by shared clones. What was sequenced was blood T cells: a sorted CD56 or NKG2C T cell subset, CD4+ or CD8+ T cells, or bulk PBMC T cells (not recorded which).

CDR3 reads: CASSDSSSYNEQFF. This sequence uses TRBV10-2 and TRBJ2-1. The CDR3, cysteine through phenylalanine, is 14 amino acids long. No DNA was logged. From a lookup of the germline V gene, CDR1 and CDR2 are WSHSY and SAAADI.